The 3 T cell receptor beta chains reported below all come from one sample, sequenced in a study of T cell responses to AZD1222 COVID-19 vaccine. Assay used: immunoSEQ multiplex PCR; TCRdb lists only in-frame clones, some missing. This table holds around 100,000 clones, more than 75% found once. This material consisted of peripheral blood, taken on day 0 of AZD1222 vaccination. The receptor set was obtained from an adult in good health.

This chain joins TRBV30 and TRBJ2-7; 8 bases line up with TRBD2. Germline CDR1 reads GTSNPN; CDR2 reads SVGIG (reference sequence). CDR3 length: 13 amino acids. V lost 0 bases to trimming and J lost 6 bases; unmatched junction nucleotides: 4. CDR3 sequence reads: CAWSVSSGTEQYF. In DNA form, the CDR3 reads TGTGCCTGGAGTGTGAGTAGCGGGACCGAGCAGTACTTC.

The chain employs TRBV19 and TRBJ1-2; tentatively, D is TRBD1 (5 bases). This CDR3 has 16 residues. Germline loops: CDR1 LNHDA, CDR2 SQIVND (reference sequence). V dropped 6 bases and J dropped 0 bases, with 17 bases sitting between them. This CDR3 reads CASRWDSDGTNYGYTF. DNA of the CDR3: TGTGCCAGTAGGTGGGACTCAGACGGGACTAACTATGGCTACACCTTC.

The V gene is TRBV11-1, the J gene TRBJ1-1, with D uncertain. Germline lookup yields CDR1 SGHAT and CDR2 FQDESV (reference sequence). The length of the CDR3 is 13 residues. V lost 6 bases and J lost 1, with 9 bases in between. CDR3 nucleotides: TGTGCCAGCAGTATAACAGAGAACACTGAAGCTTTCTTT. It is translated as CASSITENTEAFF.